Listed here are 9 T cell receptor beta chains from one sample, sequenced in a study of response to subunit inactivated influenza vaccine. TCRdb recomputed calls from the RT-PCR reads with MiXCR, one row per CDR3 protein. The table has fewer than 650,000 distinct CDR3 sequences, 10% to 15% seen once. The sample in question was PBMCs from blood, obtained about 6 weeks after vaccination. Source of these receptors: a middle-aged man who received an inactivated influenza vaccine.

This clonotype was observed a few times. The chain is built from TRBV4-3 and TRBJ1-1; D is unresolved. Trimming removed 9 bases from V and 2 bases from J, with 1 base in between. This CDR3 contains 9 residues. Germline V gives CDR1 LGHNA, CDR2 YSLEER. CDR3 sequence reads: CARNTEAFF. As DNA, the CDR3 is TGCGCCAGAAACACTGAAGCTTTCTTT.

The V and J genes are TRBV27 and TRBJ2-7; TRBD2 aligns across 9 bases. Germline V gives CDR1 MNHEY, CDR2 SMNVEV (reference sequence). The CDR3 has 15 amino acids. With V trimmed by 6 bases and J by 2 bases, 8 bases remained unmatched. CDR3 nucleotide sequence: TGTGCCAGCAGATCTAGCGGGGCCCCGGCCTACGAGCAGTACTTC. Translated: CASRSSGAPAYEQYF.

This clonotype was recorded many times. V is TRBV11-2 and J is TRBJ1-1; the D is unclear. This CDR3 has 14 amino acids. From germline, CDR1 is SGHAT and CDR2 FQNNGV. The ends were cut back, 4 bases at V and 0 bases at J, with 9 bases in the middle. In DNA form, the CDR3 reads TGTGCCAGCAGCTCGCTCCCAATGAACACTGAAGCTTTCTTT. Its translation: CASSSLPMNTEAFF.

This sequence joins TRBV7-6 and TRBJ2-7; TRBD1 agrees at 7 bases. The CDR3 totals 14 residues. CDR1 and CDR2 from the germline V gene are SGHVS and FNYEAQ. With 2 bases clipped from V and 4 bases from J, the junction kept 5 bases outside the gene matches. CDR3 in DNA: TGTGCCAGCAGCTTATTCGACAGGGAATACGAGCAGTACTTC. Translation gives CASSLFDREYEQYF.

The J gene is TRBJ2-1, the V gene TRBV20-1, with 9 bases matching TRBD2. Germline CDR1 reads DFQATT; CDR2 reads SNEGSKA (reference sequence). The J segment lost 4 bases and the V segment lost 7 bases, leaving 14 bases of the junction unmatched. The CDR3 totals 16 residues. CDR3 in DNA: TGCAGTGTCAGCCCCTCTCTAGCGGGGCGATACAATGAGCAGTTCTTC. Protein: CSVSPSLAGRYNEQFF.

This clonotype was counted only a few times. The V call is TRBV15, the J call TRBJ1-1; D is undetermined. Deletions cut 1 base from V and 0 bases from J, with 12 bases between. The length of the CDR3 is 16 residues. CDR1 LNHNV and CDR2 YYDKDF come from the germline V gene (reference sequence). The CDR3 region has the DNA TGTGCCACCAGCAGAGTGGGGAGCCGAATGAACACTGAAGCTTTCTTT. It yields the protein CATSRVGSRMNTEAFF.

This clonotype was observed many times. CDR3 bases: TGTGCCAGCAGCGGACAGCAAAATCAGCCCCAGCATTTT. It is translated as CASSGQQNQPQHF. The chain couples TRBV6-1 to TRBJ1-5; D is perhaps TRBD1 (6 bases). CDR3 length equals 13 residues. V was pared by 6 bases and J by 4 bases, with 10 bases between. From germline, CDR1 is MNHNS and CDR2 SASEGT.

This clonotype was picked up many times. The rearrangement joins TRBV4-3 to TRBJ1-1; 9 positions match TRBD1. The ends lost 4 bases at V and 8 bases at J; junction bases unmatched: 5. Germline lookup yields CDR1 LGHNA and CDR2 YSLEER. CDR3 length: 13 residues. In DNA, the CDR3 is TGCGCCAGCAGCCGGGACAGGGTTGGGGAAGCTTTCTTT. Its translation is CASSRDRVGEAFF.

This clonotype was counted many times. The CDR3 region has the DNA TGCAGCGTTGAAGATCCCTGGCCTGGCTACACCTTC. It encodes CSVEDPWPGYTF. This chain connects TRBV29-1 to TRBJ1-2; D unclear. The germline CDR1 and CDR2 sequences are SQVTM and ANQGSEA. The length of the CDR3 is 12 residues. The ends were cut back, 0 bases at V and 7 bases at J, with 9 bases in the middle.